The next 29 T cell receptor beta chains were all read from a single sample in a study of response to subunit inactivated influenza vaccine. TCRdb reprocessed the RT-PCR reads via MiXCR and lists one record per CDR3 protein. The sample records about 570,000 distinct CDR3 sequences, 10% to 12% being singletons. This sample also belongs to another study, concerning T cells expressing NK-cell markers. This second study notes: Synthesis of TCR beta cDNA relied on 5'RACE template switching carrying UMIs.

The sequences come from PBMCs from blood, collected on the day of vaccination. These receptors came from a middle-aged man who received an inactivated influenza vaccine.

This sequence joins TRBV12-3 or TRBV12-4 and TRBJ2-7; 8 nucleotides align to TRBD1. Trimming took 0 bases from V and 0 from J; bases not matched to a gene: 4. The CDR3 is made up of 16 amino acids. This chain's CDR3 is CASSLARGQVSYEQYF. Here the CDR3 DNA reads TGTGCCAGCAGTTTAGCTCGGGGACAGGTCTCCTACGAGCAGTACTTC.

V is TRBV6-2 or TRBV6-3 and J is TRBJ2-1, with D uncertain. Germline V gives CDR1 MNHEY, CDR2 SVGEGT. V was trimmed by 4 bases and J by 8 bases, leaving 9 bases between them. The CDR3 sequence is 12 residues long. CDR3 region: CASSFVPDEQFF. The CDR3 DNA reads TGTGCCAGCAGTTTTGTTCCCGATGAGCAGTTCTTC.

The J gene is TRBJ2-4, the V gene TRBV19; the D gene is possibly TRBD1 (5 bases). V was cut by 0 bases and J by 1 base, with 7 bases left in between. This CDR3 has 15 amino acids. CDR1 LNHDA and CDR2 SQIVND come from the germline V gene (reference sequence). Here the CDR3 reads CASSIDRAAKNIQYF. The CDR3 bases are TGTGCCAGTAGTATAGACAGGGCGGCCAAAAACATTCAGTACTTC.

The chain combines TRBV6-1 with TRBJ2-7; D is unresolved. Germline-derived CDR1 and CDR2 are MNHNS and SASEGT. V was shortened by 0 bases and J by 0 bases, with 18 bases between the two germline ends. The CDR3 consists of 18 residues. CDR3 protein: CASSEAIHLRQNSYEQYF. The CDR3 DNA reads TGTGCCAGCAGTGAAGCCATCCATCTACGGCAGAACTCCTACGAGCAGTACTTC.

This clonotype occurred a few times. V usage is TRBV5-1 and J usage is TRBJ2-1; no clear D. Germline lookup yields CDR1 SGHRS and CDR2 YFSETQ. CDR3 length equals 16 residues. V dropped 0 bases and J dropped 10 bases, with 20 bases sitting between them. In nucleotides, the CDR3 is TGCGCCAGCAGCTTGGTGCTGACCGGTCTCTCGGTAGAGCAGTTCTTC. Amino acid sequence: CASSLVLTGLSVEQFF.

The genes are TRBV5-6 and TRBJ2-7, with 7 bases aligning to TRBD1. V shed 4 bases and J 7 bases; nucleotides not matched to a gene: 8. CDR1 is SGHDT, CDR2 YYEEEE, per germline. This CDR3 region has 13 residues. The CDR3 loop is CASSRDSGREQYF. The CDR3 nucleotides are TGTGCCAGCAGCCGGGACAGCGGAAGGGAGCAGTACTTC.

This clonotype was seen more than once but under ten times. The V gene is TRBV5-4, the J gene TRBJ2-1; 16 bases match TRBD2. The CDR3 has 16 residues. Per germline, CDR1 SGHNT and CDR2 YYREEE (reference sequence). V gave up 4 bases and J gave up 9 bases; unmatched junction bases: 7. This CDR3 reads CASSGGGTSGRGEQFF. CDR3 nucleotides: TGTGCCAGCAGCGGGGGCGGGACTAGCGGGAGGGGTGAGCAGTTCTTC. The full variable domain, rest sourced from reference TRBV5-4 and TRBJ2-1, is ETGVTQSPTHLIKTRGQQVTLRCSSQSGHNTVSWYQQALGQGPQFIFQYYREEENGRGNFPPRFSGLQFPNYSSELNVNALELDDSALYLCASSGGGTSGRGEQFFGPGTRLTVL.

The chain has TRBV5-1 and TRBJ1-2, with D perhaps matching TRBD1 (5 bases). The CDR3 loop spans 14 amino acids. The V end lost 1 base, the J end lost 2 bases, and 9 bases lay between the germline ends. Germline assignment: CDR1 SGHRS and CDR2 YFSETQ. CDR3: CASSLSGENYGYTF. In DNA form, the CDR3 reads TGCGCCAGCAGCTTGTCGGGGGAGAACTATGGCTACACCTTC. Combining the CDR3 with reference TRBV5-1 and TRBJ1-2 gives the whole variable domain KAGVTQTPRYLIKTRGQQVTLSCSPISGHRSVSWYQQTPGQGLQFLFEYFSETQRNKGNFPGRFSGRQFSNSRSEMNVSTLELGDSALYLCASSLSGENYGYTFGSGTRLTVV.

In its sample, this clonotype was seen a few times. V is TRBV4-2 and J is TRBJ2-1, with D possibly matching TRBD2 (6 bases). The CDR3 runs 18 residues. Germline V gene data show CDR1 as LGHNA and CDR2 as YNFKEQ. Trimming left V 1 base short and J 3 bases short, with 19 bases between. CDR3 sequence reads: CASSQGLGGALLYNEQFF. CDR3 DNA: TGTGCCAGCAGCCAAGGTCTTGGCGGGGCTTTACTCTACAATGAGCAGTTCTTC.

This clonotype has a count of ten or more. The rearrangement uses TRBV5-1 and TRBJ2-1; TRBD2 matches at 13 bases. After removal of 0 bases from V and 5 bases from J, the junction contained 8 bases not matched to a gene. Germline V gene data show CDR1 as SGHRS and CDR2 as YFSETQ. The CDR3 is made up of 18 amino acids. CDR3 nucleotides: TGCGCCAGCAGCTTGGAACTAGCGGGGGGGAGATCGGACAATGAGCAGTTCTTC. Its translation: CASSLELAGGRSDNEQFF.

This clonotype was observed many times. The genes are TRBV5-1 and TRBJ1-4; 9 nucleotides align to TRBD1. After removal of 4 bases from V and 6 bases from J, the junction contained 4 bases not matched to a gene. Germline V gives CDR1 SGHRS, CDR2 YFSETQ. CDR3 length equals 14 residues. CDR3 sequence reads: CASSPGDRDEKLFF. In DNA, the CDR3 is TGCGCCAGCAGCCCAGGGGACAGGGATGAAAAACTGTTTTTT. Using reference TRBV5-1 and TRBJ1-4 for the parts outside the CDR3, the full variable domain is KAGVTQTPRYLIKTRGQQVTLSCSPISGHRSVSWYQQTPGQGLQFLFEYFSETQRNKGNFPGRFSGRQFSNSRSEMNVSTLELGDSALYLCASSPGDRDEKLFFGSGTQLSVL.

This clonotype was picked up a small number of times. V is TRBV5-1 and J is TRBJ2-1; TRBD1 agrees at 9 bases. CDR1 is SGHRS, CDR2 YFSETQ, per germline. The CDR3 sequence is 15 residues long. The junction had 6 bases not matched to a gene; V was cut back by 1 base and J by 7 bases. The CDR3 nucleotides read TGCGCCAGCAGCTTGAGACAGGGGGTGAAAAATGAGCAGTTCTTC. Protein sequence: CASSLRQGVKNEQFF.

V usage is TRBV20-1 and J usage is TRBJ2-7, with a weak D call TRBD1 (5 bases). CDR1 and CDR2 from the germline V gene are DFQATT and SNEGSKA (reference sequence). The V and J ends lost 4 bases and 0 bases respectively, with 19 bases between them. The CDR3 extends over 16 amino acids. The chain's CDR3 is CSAISHLTANSYEQYF. The CDR3 nucleotides are TGCAGTGCTATAAGCCATTTGACAGCTAACTCCTACGAGCAGTACTTC.

This clonotype was detected ten times or more. The chain has TRBV29-1 and TRBJ1-2; TRBD1 might be the D (6 bases). CDR1 and CDR2 (germline): SQVTM, ANQGSEA. There are 17 residues in the CDR3. V dropped 4 bases and J dropped 2 bases, with 23 bases sitting between them. The CDR3 sequence is CSVARKGHSEPNYGYTF. The DNA of the CDR3 is TGCAGCGTTGCCCGAAAGGGACACAGTGAACCGAACTATGGCTACACCTTC.

This chain joins TRBV20-1 and TRBJ2-7; 8 nucleotides align to TRBD2. The CDR3 spans 12 residues. Germline V CDR1 and CDR2: DFQATT, SNEGSKA (reference sequence). Losses at the gene ends were 7 bases for V and 5 bases for J; bases not matched to a gene: 7. The CDR3 region has the DNA TGCAGTGTTCGGGGGGGCGCCAACGAGCAGTACTTC. Translating gives CSVRGGANEQYF.

A few counts support this clonotype. The V and J genes are TRBV10-3 and TRBJ2-1; D gene ambiguous. V was pared by 6 bases and J by 5 bases, with 8 bases between. The CDR3 sequence is 12 residues long. Germline-derived CDR1 and CDR2 are ENHRY and SYGVKD. The DNA of the CDR3 is TGTGCCATCAGGAGGCCCGACAATGAGCAGTTCTTC. This codes for CAIRRPDNEQFF.

Here the CDR3 reads CASSGGHLEQFF. The CDR3 bases are TGCGCCAGCAGTGGGGGGCATTTGGAGCAGTTCTTC. The genes are TRBV4-1 and TRBJ2-1; D possibly matches TRBD1 or TRBD2 (6 bases each). Germline-derived CDR1 and CDR2 are MGHRA and YSYEKL. CDR3 length: 12 residues. V was clipped by 6 bases and J by 10 bases, with 13 bases between them.

The chain couples TRBV18 to TRBJ2-5, with TRBD1 matching 8 bases. This CDR3 is 16 amino acids long. J was trimmed by 5 bases and V by 4 bases; bases with no gene match: 12. CDR1 is KGHSH, CDR2 LQKENI, per germline. CDR3 nucleotides: TGTGCCAGCTCACTATCCCCTGGACAGGGCCAGGAGACCCAGTACTTC. Amino acids: CASSLSPGQGQETQYF.

There are many counts of this clonotype. J is TRBJ2-5 and V is TRBV18; D remains ambiguous. There are 11 residues in the CDR3. Trimming took 2 bases from V and 5 from J, leaving 3 bases between them. CDR1 and CDR2 (germline): KGHSH, LQKENI. CDR3 protein: CASSPEETQYF. CDR3 DNA: TGTGCCAGCTCACCAGAGGAGACCCAGTACTTC.

The sample holds a few counts of this clonotype. The rearrangement links TRBV5-1 to TRBJ2-7; 9 bases agree with TRBD1. The germline V gene has CDR1 SGHRS and CDR2 YFSETQ. The CDR3 contains 14 residues. J lost 5 bases, V lost 4 bases, and 7 bases had no gene match. The CDR3 DNA is TGCGCCAGCAGCCCGGACAGGGGTCTCGACGAGCAGTACTTC. This codes for CASSPDRGLDEQYF.

The chain recombines TRBV7-6 with TRBJ2-7; D remains unclear. Germline CDR1 reads SGHVS; CDR2 reads FNYEAQ. This CDR3 is 16 amino acids long. The germline V and J ends were trimmed by 1 base and 7 bases, with 20 bases remaining between them. For the CDR3, the DNA is TGTGCCAGCAGCTTAGATAGTGGCAGCCCCTCCGGGGAGCAGTACTTC. Translating it yields CASSLDSGSPSGEQYF.

The chain joins TRBV28 to TRBJ2-1; 8 positions match TRBD1. Germline values: CDR1 MDHEN, CDR2 SYDVKM. CDR3 length equals 15 residues. Trimming cost V 5 bases and J 2 bases; bases outside gene matches: 5. This CDR3 reads CASSPDRATYNEQFF. CDR3 DNA: TGTGCCAGCAGTCCGGACAGGGCCACCTACAATGAGCAGTTCTTC.

This chain connects TRBV18 to TRBJ1-1; TRBD1 aligns across 8 bases. The CDR3 sequence is 15 residues long. V lost 3 bases and J lost 5; bases outside the gene matches: 8. CDR1 and CDR2 from the germline V gene are KGHSH and LQKENI. CDR3 residues: CASSPLGTGGTEAFF. The CDR3 DNA is TGTGCCAGCTCACCCTTGGGGACAGGAGGAACTGAAGCTTTCTTT.

This clonotype was observed a few times. The rearrangement uses TRBV9 and TRBJ2-7; TRBD2 aligns across 9 bases. Germline V CDR1 and CDR2: SGDLS, YYNGEE. This CDR3 spans 14 amino acids. J lost 2 bases, V lost 2 bases, and 2 bases had no gene match. CDR3: CASSVSGGTYEQYF. The CDR3 DNA reads as TGTGCCAGCAGCGTTAGCGGGGGAACCTACGAGCAGTACTTC.

This clonotype was detected ten times or more. This chain connects TRBV20-1 to TRBJ2-3, with a weak D call TRBD1 (5 bases). The CDR3 runs 17 residues. Germline lookup yields CDR1 DFQATT and CDR2 SNEGSKA (reference sequence). V was pared by 0 bases and J by 6 bases, with 22 bases between. The CDR3, as DNA: TGCAGTGCTAGAGATATCCAGGGCAAATTTTTCACGGATACGCAGTATTTT. The encoded protein is CSARDIQGKFFTDTQYF.

The chain is built from TRBV3-1 and TRBJ1-6; the match to TRBD1 covers 7 bases. J lost 13 bases, V lost 5 bases, and 14 bases had no gene match. This CDR3 region has 15 residues. Germline V CDR1 and CDR2: LGHDT, YNNKEL (reference sequence). CDR3 bases: TGTGCCAGCAGCGCGTACCGGGACAGTTCCTCTCCCCTCCACTTT. Translated, it gives CASSAYRDSSSPLHF.

This clonotype was picked up a small number of times. The chain is built from TRBV2 and TRBJ2-3; perhaps TRBD2 as D (7 bases). With 3 bases removed from V and 7 bases from J, the gap between germline ends came to 20 bases. The CDR3 consists of 16 residues. Per germline, CDR1 SNHLY and CDR2 FYNNEI. CDR3 bases: TGTGCCAGCAGTGACGACCGGCGGGGGCCCCTACATACGCAGTATTTT. Its protein product is CASSDDRRGPLHTQYF.

The sample holds a few counts of this clonotype. The gene calls are TRBV18 and TRBJ1-1; the match to TRBD1 covers 8 bases. This CDR3 is 14 amino acids long. After removal of 2 bases from V and 7 bases from J, the junction contained 6 bases not matched to a gene. Germline V gene lookup returns CDR1 KGHSH and CDR2 LQKENI. The CDR3 DNA follows: TGTGCCAGCTCACCAGGTCTACAGGGGGGTGAAGCTTTCTTT. Translated, it gives CASSPGLQGGEAFF.

This clonotype was recorded a few times. The V and J genes are TRBV7-2 and TRBJ2-2, with D tentatively TRBD1 (5 bases). The CDR3 spans 13 residues. V was shortened by 4 bases and J by 8 bases, with 11 bases between the two germline ends. Per the germline V gene, CDR1 is SGHTA and CDR2 is FQGNSA. The CDR3 DNA sequence: TGTGCCAGCAGCTGGAAAGGGGTTGGGGAGCTGTTTTTT. It encodes CASSWKGVGELFF.